The 32 T cell receptor beta chains listed next were all sequenced from one sample in a study of T cell responses to AZD1222 COVID-19 vaccine. TCRdb's table, derived via immunoSEQ multiplex PCR, lists solely in-frame clones and lacks some. The table has about 160,000 clones, approximately 90% seen once. Specimen: peripheral blood, collected on day 0 of AZD1222 vaccination. Source of these receptors: an adult in good health.

V and J are TRBV6-5 and TRBJ2-1; TRBD1 aligns across 11 bases. The CDR3 is 15 amino acids. CDR1 is MNHEY, CDR2 SVGAGI, per germline. V gave up 4 bases and J gave up 6 bases; unmatched junction bases: 5. CDR3 sequence: CASSSFGTGGNEQFF. CDR3 in DNA: TGTGCCAGCAGTTCCTTTGGGACAGGGGGCAATGAGCAGTTCTTC.

The chain uses TRBV4-1 and TRBJ2-2, with D possibly being TRBD2 (6 bases). Germline CDR1 and CDR2: MGHRA and YSYEKL. Trimming pared 3 bases from V and 4 bases from J, leaving 24 bases between. The CDR3 runs to 19 residues. The CDR3 DNA reads as TGCGCCAGCAGCCATAACTGGGCGGTGGAGGGGCTGGGCACCGGGGAGCTGTTTTTT. This codes for CASSHNWAVEGLGTGELFF.

The chain couples TRBV6-5 to TRBJ2-1, with 11 nucleotides matching TRBD2. This CDR3 has 14 residues. Germline CDR1 MNHEY, CDR2 SVGAGI. The V segment lost 4 bases and the J segment 4 bases; nucleotides outside the gene matches: 0. This CDR3 reads CASSSSGGYNEQFF. CDR3 nucleotide sequence: TGTGCCAGCAGTTCTAGCGGGGGGTACAATGAGCAGTTCTTC.

Comments on this clone: An end of the junction does not agree with germline; a read error may underlie this. The V gene is TRBV6-1, the J gene TRBJ1-3; D perhaps matches TRBD1 (6 bases). Per germline, CDR1 MNHNS and CDR2 SASEGT. The CDR3 sequence is 14 residues long. In nucleotides, the CDR3 is TGTGCCAGCAGAGAAGGGGGGATAGGAAACACCATATATTTT. Translation gives CASREGGIGNTIYF.

The CDR3 nucleotides are TGTGCCTGCCCGGGTACAGGGGGGACAACAAATTCACCCCTCCACTTT. Protein product: CACPGTGGTTNSPLHF. V usage is TRBV30 and J usage is TRBJ1-6, with 8 nucleotides matching TRBD1. The CDR3 length is 16 residues. Germline V gene data show CDR1 as GTSNPN and CDR2 as SVGIG (reference sequence). J lost 7 bases, V lost 6 bases, and 14 bases had no gene match.

V is TRBV4-1 and J is TRBJ2-2; 7 bases are a match to TRBD1. The germline V gene encodes CDR1 MGHRA and CDR2 YSYEKL. V lost 4 bases, J lost 4 bases, and 15 bases stayed unmatched. The CDR3 runs 18 residues. CDR3 DNA sequence: TGCGCCAGCAGCCTCACATTTCCCGGGACAGCCTCCACCGGGGAGCTGTTTTTT. It is translated as CASSLTFPGTASTGELFF.

V and J are TRBV5-8 and TRBJ1-2; the D gene is possibly TRBD1 (5 bases). The germline CDR1 and CDR2 sequences are SGHTS and YDEGEE. The CDR3 spans 15 residues. V was pared by 0 bases and J by 0 bases, with 9 bases between. The CDR3 spells CASSLATASNYGYTF. The CDR3 DNA reads TGTGCCAGCAGCTTGGCGACAGCATCTAACTATGGCTACACCTTC.

The chain couples TRBV5-1 to TRBJ2-5; D might be TRBD2 (6 bases). V was trimmed by 4 bases and J by 4 bases, leaving 14 bases between them. The CDR3 is 14 amino acids. Germline V gene sequence: CDR1 SGHRS, CDR2 YFSETQ. The CDR3, as DNA: TGCGCCAGCAGCAAGCAGGGAGGTCCAGAGACCCAGTACTTC. It yields the protein CASSKQGGPETQYF.

The V call is TRBV5-1, the J call TRBJ1-1; TRBD1 agrees at 8 bases. The CDR3 consists of 16 residues. Trimming removed 6 bases from V and 0 bases from J; junction bases left unmatched: 10. In germline, CDR1 is SGHRS, CDR2 YFSETQ. The CDR3 DNA reads as TGCGCCAGCAACAGGGGGGACTATGTTATGAACACTGAAGCTTTCTTT. Translated, it gives CASNRGDYVMNTEAFF.

V is TRBV7-9 and J is TRBJ2-7, with no clear D. In germline, CDR1 is SEHNR, CDR2 FQNEAQ (reference sequence). The CDR3 is 12 amino acids. Trimming pared 4 bases from V and 2 bases from J, leaving 6 bases between. As DNA, the CDR3 is TGTGCCAGCAGCTCCGGTCCCTACGAGCAGTACTTC. Its translation: CASSSGPYEQYF.

This CDR3 reads CVAGSNYGYTF. As DNA, the CDR3 is TGTGTGGCCGGAAGCAACTATGGCTACACCTTC. The chain recombines TRBV28 with TRBJ1-2; no clear D. Germline V lookup: CDR1 MDHEN, CDR2 SYDVKM. The CDR3 runs 11 residues.

The chain has TRBV7-9 and TRBJ1-1; D not resolved. V lost 6 bases, J lost 1 base, and 9 bases lay in between. This CDR3 contains 13 residues. CDR1 and CDR2 (germline): SEHNR, FQNEAQ (reference sequence). CDR3 sequence reads: CASSFDPNTEAFF. In DNA, the CDR3 is TGTGCCAGCAGTTTTGATCCGAACACTGAAGCTTTCTTT.

This chain connects TRBV6-4 to TRBJ2-3, with 10 nucleotides matching TRBD2. The CDR3 is made up of 15 amino acids. The V and J ends lost 7 bases and 4 bases, in that order; junction bases with no gene match: 8. CDR1 MRHNA and CDR2 SNTAGT come from the germline V gene. CDR3 loop: CASKLSGGASDTQYF. In nucleotides, the CDR3 is TGTGCCAGCAAACTCAGCGGGGGGGCTTCAGATACGCAGTATTTT.

This clone was recorded a few times. The chain has TRBV10-2 and TRBJ2-1; D unresolved. The CDR3 sequence is 11 residues long. Germline CDR1 WSHSY, CDR2 SAAADI. Trimming stripped 10 bases from V and 5 bases from J, with 9 bases between. The CDR3 sequence is CATALDNEQFF. CDR3 coding DNA: TGCGCCACAGCCCTGGACAATGAGCAGTTCTTC.

The V call is TRBV11-3, the J call TRBJ2-5, with D perhaps assigned TRBD1 or TRBD2 (6 bases each). Deletions cut 5 bases from V and 3 bases from J, with 19 bases between. Germline V CDR1 and CDR2: SGHNT, YENEEA. CDR3 size: 16 residues. As DNA, the CDR3 is TGTGCCAGCAGCCTAGGGGGGCGGCAGGTGGAAGAGACCCAGTACTTC. It encodes CASSLGGRQVEETQYF.

This clone was detected a few times. The V and J genes are TRBV7-6 and TRBJ1-6, with 7 nucleotides matching TRBD1. The CDR3 is 18 amino acids. Germline V gene lookup returns CDR1 SGHVS and CDR2 FNYEAQ. Unmatched junction bases numbered 6, after V lost 1 base and J lost 0 bases. CDR3 sequence: CASSLVPGDSSYNSPLHF. Here the CDR3 DNA reads TGTGCCAGCAGCTTAGTCCCAGGGGACAGCTCCTATAATTCACCCCTCCACTTT.

The rearrangement uses TRBV27 and TRBJ2-6; TRBD1 matches at 8 bases. The trim removed 2 bases at V and 2 bases at J, leaving 5 bases unmatched. Looked up from germline, CDR1 is MNHEY and CDR2 is SMNVEV (reference sequence). This CDR3 is built from 17 residues. The CDR3 loop is CASSLRQGATGANVLTF. The DNA of the CDR3 is TGTGCCAGCAGTTTAAGGCAGGGGGCGACTGGGGCCAACGTCCTGACTTTC.

The CDR3 coding sequence is TGTGCCAGCAGCTTAGCCGGACAGTTTGGTACGCAGTATTTT. Encoded protein: CASSLAGQFGTQYF. The chain carries TRBV13 and TRBJ2-3, with a tentative D call TRBD1 (6 bases). Trimming left V 1 base short and J 8 bases short, with 13 bases between. The germline CDR1 and CDR2 sequences are PRHDT and FYEKMQ (reference sequence). The CDR3 totals 14 residues.

The chain joins TRBV4-1 to TRBJ2-1; D remains unclear. CDR3 length: 17 residues. Between the trimmed V and J ends, which lost 4 bases and 7 bases, there was a span of 23 bases. Germline V lookup: CDR1 MGHRA, CDR2 YSYEKL. CDR3 DNA sequence: TGCGCCAGCAGCCGAGTCGTGGGCCTGACGATACAGAATGAGCAGTTCTTC. The encoded protein is CASSRVVGLTIQNEQFF.

The chain joins TRBV18 to TRBJ2-2; D unclear. Trimming took 3 bases from V and 0 from J, leaving 11 bases between them. Germline V lookup: CDR1 KGHSH, CDR2 LQKENI. This CDR3 has 16 residues. The CDR3 nucleotides are TGTGCCAGCTCACCCCCACAGAGCGCGAACACCGGGGAGCTGTTTTTT. This translates into CASSPPQSANTGELFF.

The gene calls are TRBV14 and TRBJ2-4, with 8 positions matching TRBD2. Looked up from germline, CDR1 is SGHDN and CDR2 is FVKESK. The length of the CDR3 is 15 residues. V shed 2 bases, J shed 1 base, and the junction held 1 base outside the gene matches. The CDR3 DNA reads TGTGCCAGCAGCCAAATAGCGGGGGCCAAAAACATTCAGTACTTC. Amino acids: CASSQIAGAKNIQYF. The full variable domain, rest sourced from reference TRBV14 and TRBJ2-4, is EAGVTQFPSHSVIEKGQTVTLRCDPISGHDNLYWYRRVMGKEIKFLLHFVKESKQDESGMPNNRFLAERTGGTYSTLKVQPAELEDSGVYFCASSQIAGAKNIQYFGAGTRLSVL.

The DNA for the CDR3 is TGCGCCAGCAGCGCACAGGGGGCGGGGAGCTACACCTTC. Encoded protein: CASSAQGAGSYTF. The chain employs TRBV5-1 and TRBJ1-2, with 9 bases aligning to TRBD1. The junction had 7 bases not matched to a gene; V was cut back by 4 bases and J by 9 bases. From germline, CDR1 is SGHRS and CDR2 YFSETQ. The CDR3 length is 13 residues.

The gene calls are TRBV6-1 and TRBJ1-5, with 12 bases lining up with TRBD1. The CDR3 spans 17 residues. Germline V gene data show CDR1 as MNHNS and CDR2 as SASEGT. The trim removed 1 base at V and 5 bases at J, leaving 6 bases unmatched. As DNA, the CDR3 is TGTGCCAGCAGTGAAGATACCGGGACAGGGGGCTATCAGCCCCAGCATTTT. Translating gives CASSEDTGTGGYQPQHF.

This chain connects TRBV28 to TRBJ2-5; D gene uncertain. CDR1 is MDHEN, CDR2 SYDVKM, per germline. CDR3 length equals 13 residues. V was pared by 6 bases and J by 3 bases, with 11 bases between. The CDR3 DNA is TGTGCCAGCAGCCTACAAGAGGAAGAGACCCAGTACTTC. This translates into CASSLQEEETQYF.

The chain recombines TRBV7-8 with TRBJ2-2, with D perhaps matching TRBD2 (5 bases). This CDR3 has 12 residues. Trimming removed 5 bases from V and 8 bases from J, with 9 bases in between. The germline gives CDR1 SGHVS, CDR2 FQNEAQ. DNA of the CDR3: TGTGCCAGCAGCCCCACTAGTGGGGAGCTGTTTTTT. Amino acids: CASSPTSGELFF. Complete variable domain (other parts from reference TRBV7-8 and TRBJ2-2): GAGVSQSPRYKVAKRGQDVALRCDPISGHVSLFWYQQALGQGPEFLTYFQNEAQLDKSGLPSDRFFAERPEGSVSTLKIQRTQQEDSAVYLCASSPTSGELFFGEGSRLTVL.

This chain joins TRBV24-1 and TRBJ2-3, with TRBD2 as a possible D gene (6 bases). CDR3 length: 13 residues. Germline V gene data show CDR1 as KGHDR and CDR2 as SFDVKD. The V end was cut by 6 bases, the J end by 5 bases, with 11 bases between. In nucleotides, the CDR3 is TGTGCCACCAGTCCCGCGGGGATAGATACGCAGTATTTT. As protein: CATSPAGIDTQYF.

This clone was seen a single time. V is TRBV5-6 and J is TRBJ2-1; D is unclear. This CDR3 has 16 residues. Germline CDR1 reads SGHDT; CDR2 reads YYEEEE. V was trimmed by 0 bases and J by 1 base, leaving 11 bases between them. DNA of the CDR3: TGTGCCAGCAGCTTGGAAAACGGCTTTTCCTACAATGAGCAGTTCTTC. This codes for CASSLENGFSYNEQFF. Based on the CDR3 plus reference TRBV5-6 and TRBJ2-1, the full variable domain is DAGVTQSPTHLIKTRGQQVTLRCSPKSGHDTVSWYQQALGQGPQFIFQYYEEEERQRGNFPDRFSGHQFPNYSSELNVNALLLGDSALYLCASSLENGFSYNEQFFGPGTRLTVL.

V gene TRBV7-2 combines with J gene TRBJ2-3, with D perhaps TRBD1 or TRBD2 (6 bases each). CDR1 is SGHTA, CDR2 FQGNSA, per germline. Trimming removed 2 bases at V and 5 bases at J, with 17 bases between. The CDR3 contains 16 residues. This CDR3 reads CASSLSIGGGEDTQYF. CDR3 DNA: TGTGCCAGCAGCTTAAGTATCGGGGGCGGGGAAGATACGCAGTATTTT.

CDR3 coding DNA: TGTGCCAGCAGACCGGTATGGGGAGGGATAGCGAATGAGCAGTTCTTC. Translating gives CASRPVWGGIANEQFF. The rearrangement uses TRBV5-6 and TRBJ2-1; 7 nucleotides agree with TRBD2. Germline values: CDR1 SGHDT, CDR2 YYEEEE. V gave up 5 bases and J gave up 7 bases; unmatched junction bases: 15. The CDR3 loop spans 16 amino acids.

This clone was detected once. This chain connects TRBV3-1 (or the pseudogene TRBV3-2) to TRBJ1-2; D call uncertain. CDR3 length: 15 amino acids. V was trimmed by 4 bases and J by 9 bases, leaving 21 bases between them. CDR1 is LGHDT and CDR2 is YNNKEL in the germline V gene (reference sequence). CDR3 loop: CASSPQAALSPSYTF. The CDR3 DNA reads as TGTGCCAGCAGCCCCCAGGCGGCTTTGTCTCCGAGCTACACCTTC.

This clone is categorized as medium-sized. J is TRBJ2-1 and V is TRBV4-3, with 9 nucleotides matching TRBD2. With V trimmed by 4 bases and J by 10 bases, 11 bases remained unmatched. Germline CDR1 reads LGHNA; CDR2 reads YSLEER. CDR3 size: 15 residues. DNA of the CDR3: TGCGCCAGCAGCCTAGCTAGCGGGGCGGGGGGGGAGCAGTTCTTC. Its protein is CASSLASGAGGEQFF.

The rearrangement joins TRBV27 to TRBJ2-1; tentatively, D is TRBD2 (5 bases). CDR1 and CDR2 from the germline V gene are MNHEY and SMNVEV (reference sequence). This CDR3 region has 16 residues. Trimming shortened V by 8 bases and J by 5 bases, and 22 bases separated the two germline ends. The chain's CDR3 is CASLTFRSGWDNEQFF. The DNA of the CDR3 is TGTGCCAGCCTTACATTTCGATCGGGATGGGACAATGAGCAGTTCTTC.